The sequence of this T cell receptor beta chain was determined in a study of blood T cell repertoires in COVID-19. Whole-study context: The United States, Italy and Spain provided the acute and convalescent COVID-19 samples. T cells, B-cell-depleted T cells, or PBMCs provided the cDNA or gDNA that served as material.

In the original workflow: Scientists estimated how many nucleated cells there were by amplifying reference gene primers. Clones were read by immunoSEQ multiplex PCR, and TCRdb kept only the in-frame ones, dropping some. That table gives V, J and clone size, and the DNA gave D and trimming. Among under 35,000 clones listed, around 87% were seen once. The CDR3 has 12 residues. Looked up from germline, CDR1 is LNHDA and CDR2 is SQIVND (reference sequence). Trimming took off 1 base at V and 9 bases at J, with 7 bases between the two ends. The specimen sequenced was peripheral blood. The V call is TRBV19, the J call TRBJ2-1; D might be TRBD1 (5 bases). The source of this sequence is a man aged 55-75 years with acute or convalescent COVID-19. The CDR3 nucleotides read TGTGCCAGTAGTATAGCAGGGTTTGAGCAGTTCTTC. Protein sequence: CASSIAGFEQFF.